The following is a TCR beta chain sequence with its context. Germline CDR1 reads LNHNV; CDR2 reads YYDKDF (reference sequence). Trimming took off 4 bases at V and 0 bases at J, with 12 bases between the two ends. This CDR3 has 16 residues. This sample stems from a study of shared clonotypes between healthy human individuals. Some clones are missing from TCRdb's copy, which holds only in-frame ones; the method was immunoSEQ multiplex PCR. The sample contains roughly 1,600,000 clones, approximately 98.5% of which appear only once. The specimen sequenced was naive CD4+ T cells sorted from blood. The subset was: CD45RA+ positively selected. The chain employs TRBV15 and TRBJ2-2; a weak D match, TRBD1 (6 bases). The sequence came from a man in his thirties or forties in good health. The CDR3 coding sequence is TGTGCCACCAGCACTCCTACAGGGCCGAACACCGGGGAGCTGTTTTTT. Translating it yields CATSTPTGPNTGELFF. The full variable domain, its missing parts supplied by reference TRBV15 and TRBJ2-2, is DAMVIQNPRYQVTQFGKPVTLSCSQTLNHNVMYWYQQKSSQAPKLLFHYYDKDFNNEADTPDNFQSRRPNTSFCFLDIRSPGLGDTAMYLCATSTPTGPNTGELFFGEGSRLTVL.